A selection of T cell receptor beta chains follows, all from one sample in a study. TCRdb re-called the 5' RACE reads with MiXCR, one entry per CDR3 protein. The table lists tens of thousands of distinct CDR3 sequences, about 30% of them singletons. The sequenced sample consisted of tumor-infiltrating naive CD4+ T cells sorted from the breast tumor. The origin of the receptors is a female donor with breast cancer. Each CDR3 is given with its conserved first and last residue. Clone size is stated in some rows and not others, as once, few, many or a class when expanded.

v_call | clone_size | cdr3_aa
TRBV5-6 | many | CASSLANYEQYF
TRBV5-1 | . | CASSLSAGGGDGQFF
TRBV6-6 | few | CASSQGLAAIDEQFF
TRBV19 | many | CASSIGTENTEAFF
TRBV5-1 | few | CASSLVGAHEQYF
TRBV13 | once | CASSFRQLEASF
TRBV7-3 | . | CASSLGLADEQFF
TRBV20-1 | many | CSARRGEATQYF
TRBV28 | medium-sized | CASSLRQENTEAFF
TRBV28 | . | CASSTGSHQPQHF
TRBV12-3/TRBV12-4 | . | CASRPISGNTGELFF
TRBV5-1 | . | CASSLLRLNTEAFF
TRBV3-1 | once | CASSQVPLAGGPNEQFF
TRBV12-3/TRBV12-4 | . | CASKAARGTEAFF
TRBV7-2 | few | CASSQTGREGGTEAFF
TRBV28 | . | CASRRAGQQLVETQYF
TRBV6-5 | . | CASSDEGSGTEAFF
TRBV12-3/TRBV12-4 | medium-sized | CASSPTSGTDTQYF
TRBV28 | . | CASSFDDGLAGGTSYEQYF
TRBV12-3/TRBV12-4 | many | CASSFRMTATSNYGYTF
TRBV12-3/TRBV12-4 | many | CASSLVGPYEQYF
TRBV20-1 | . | CSAFKRENDEQYF
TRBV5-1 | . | CASSYRTPGNTIYF
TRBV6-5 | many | CASSYSIAQAYNEQFF
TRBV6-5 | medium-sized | CASSFTGVDEQYF
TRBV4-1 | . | CASSQDQGHYGYTF
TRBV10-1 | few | CASSNTGGKHNEQFF
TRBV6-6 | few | CASRISGGPYSNQPQHF
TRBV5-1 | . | CASSLGQYNEQFF